This T cell receptor (beta chain) was captured by sequencing in a study of blood T cell repertoires in COVID-19. Study as a whole: COVID-19 samples from acute and convalescent phases originated in the United States, Italy and Spain. T cells, B-cell-depleted T cells, or PBMCs provided the cDNA or gDNA that served as material.

The CDR3 length is 14 residues. The ends were cut back, 7 bases at V and 3 bases at J, with 15 bases in the middle. Germline V CDR1 and CDR2: LNHDA, SQIVND (reference sequence). Seattle's cohort entered during active infection and was followed longitudinally. This clone appeared a few times. How the authors handled the data: Amplified reference gene primers provided the basis for estimating nucleated cell counts. Generated by immunoSEQ multiplex PCR, the TCRdb table keeps only in-frame clones and is missing some. D and trimming come from the DNA, and the V and J calls and clone size come from that table. The table lists about 200,000 clones, 79% of them singletons, with nearly 6% in the top ten.

This TCR derives from a woman aged 40 to 50 with COVID-19, enrolled during active disease. The J gene is TRBJ1-1, the V gene TRBV19, with D maybe TRBD1 (6 bases). Sequencing was done on a sample of peripheral blood. DNA of the CDR3: TGTGCCAGTACCGATACAGGGTTGGACACTGAAGCTTTCTTT. This codes for CASTDTGLDTEAFF.